A selection of T cell receptor beta chains follows, all from one sample in a study of T cells in Graves' hyperthyroidism and ophthalmopathy. TCRdb analysed the multiplex PCR reads with MiXCR anew, one entry per CDR3 protein. Among 250,000 to 300,000 distinct CDR3 sequences listed, 12% to 15% were seen once. Sequenced input: blood. These receptors all come from a woman between 45 and 60 years old with Graves' hyperthyroidism that later progressed to Graves' ophthalmopathy. Each CDR3 is given with its conserved first and last residue. Each record gives: CDR3 DNA, CDR3 protein, J gene, clone size, D gene, V gene. A D gene is named only where the DNA matches it firmly. The size field is filled for only some rows; it gives once, few, many or a size class.

TGTGCCAGCAGCTGGGGGACAGACCCAAATTCACCCCTCCACTTT,CASSWGTDPNSPLHF,TRBJ1-6,.,TRBD1,TRBV7-9
TGCGCCAGCAGCCCGGGGTCCTCCTACGAGCAGTACTTC,CASSPGSSYEQYF,TRBJ2-7,many,.,TRBV5-1
TGTGCCAGTAGTGACCCGCGACGGATCACAGATACGCAGTATTTT,CASSDPRRITDTQYF,TRBJ2-3,.,.,TRBV19
TGCGCCAGCAGCTCAGGACAGGCGATTAGGAACACTGAAGCTTTCTTT,CASSSGQAIRNTEAFF,TRBJ1-1,many,TRBD1,TRBV5-1
TGTGCCAGCAGTTTAGTCGGGAGGGCCGATAATGAGCAGTTCTTC,CASSLVGRADNEQFF,TRBJ2-1,many,TRBD2,TRBV27
TGTGCCAGCACCGTTCCCCTTCCGGGAGGGGAGACCCAGTACTTC,CASTVPLPGGETQYF,TRBJ2-5,many,TRBD2,TRBV28
TGTGCCAGCAGTCGCGGCATACTAGCGGGGTACGGCCAAGAGACCCAGTACTTC,CASSRGILAGYGQETQYF,TRBJ2-5,many,TRBD2,TRBV12-3/TRBV12-4
TGTGCCAGCAGTTTGGGCCAGGGATGGGACGGGCAGTACTTC,CASSLGQGWDGQYF,TRBJ2-7,many,.,TRBV28
TGTGCCAGTAGTTACGACAGTTCGGTCGGTCCCCAGCATTTT,CASSYDSSVGPQHF,TRBJ1-5,.,.,TRBV19
TGTGCCAGCAGTGGGACAGGGGGCAGGGATGAGCAGTTCTTC,CASSGTGGRDEQFF,TRBJ2-1,.,TRBD1,TRBV28
TGTGCCAGCAGTTTACAGACAGAAACTGAAGCTTTCTTT,CASSLQTETEAFF,TRBJ1-1,many,.,TRBV12-3/TRBV12-4
TGCGCCAGCAGCCCGGGGACTAGAGGTTACAATGAGCAGTTCTTC,CASSPGTRGYNEQFF,TRBJ2-1,many,TRBD2,TRBV5-1
TGTGCCAGCAGCCAAGATGGATCGGGAAGGGCTTTCTTT,CASSQDGSGRAFF,TRBJ1-1,many,.,TRBV14
TGTGCCAGCGGGAGAGACTGGAATGAGCAGTTCTTC,CASGRDWNEQFF,TRBJ2-1,many,.,TRBV2
TGTGCCAGCAGGTACACGGGCGGGGAGAATGAGCAGTTCTTC,CASRYTGGENEQFF,TRBJ2-1,many,.,TRBV7-9
TGTGCCAGCAGCGGGCCGATGGACACCATATATTTT,CASSGPMDTIYF,TRBJ1-3,many,.,TRBV13
TGTGCCAGCAGTGCCGACTCGACAGGGGGTGGGTCACCCCTCCACTTT,CASSADSTGGGSPLHF,TRBJ1-6,many,TRBD1,TRBV6-1
TGTGCCACCAGCGAACAGGGGTACGAGCAGTACTTC,CATSEQGYEQYF,TRBJ2-7,.,TRBD1,TRBV15
TGTGCCAGCAGTTTCGGTCGGTACAATGAGCAGTTCTTC,CASSFGRYNEQFF,TRBJ2-1,many,.,TRBV27
TGTGCCAGTATGGACAGGGGGTACAATGAGCAGTTCTTC,CASMDRGYNEQFF,TRBJ2-1,.,TRBD1,TRBV19
TGTGCCAGCAGTTTATGGCGGGACAGGGCTCGTAGGGGGGCCAACGTCCTGACTTTC,CASSLWRDRARRGANVLTF,TRBJ2-6,many,TRBD1,TRBV28
TGTGCCAGCAGCGTATCTGAGGGGGCCAACTACAATGAGCAGTTCTTC,CASSVSEGANYNEQFF,TRBJ2-1,many,TRBD1,TRBV9
TGCGCCAGCATAGGGGACGTCCGCCGAACAGATACGCAGTATTTT,CASIGDVRRTDTQYF,TRBJ2-3,few,.,TRBV4-1
TGCGCCAGCAGCTCCACTAGCGGGGTAAACACCGGGGAGCTGTTTTTT,CASSSTSGVNTGELFF,TRBJ2-2,many,TRBD2,TRBV5-1
TGCGCCAGCAGCCTGACAGGATTTAACACTGAAGCTTTCTTT,CASSLTGFNTEAFF,TRBJ1-1,many,.,TRBV5-1
TGTGCCAACCGACAGGAGCACTTC,CANRQEHF,TRBJ2-7,.,.,TRBV27
TGTGCCAGCAGTGAATTTTGTGTGATCAGGGGAGATCAGCCCCAGCATTTT,CASSEFCVIRGDQPQHF,TRBJ1-5,few,.,TRBV25-1
TGCAGTGCTAGAGACCCCGTGGGGGTTACTTTAGATACGCAGTATTTT,CSARDPVGVTLDTQYF,TRBJ2-3,.,.,TRBV20-1
TGTGCCAGTAGCGAAGCGGGAGGATCCTACGAGCAGTACTTC,CASSEAGGSYEQYF,TRBJ2-7,.,TRBD2,TRBV19
TGCAGTGCTAGAGATCCCGGGACAGGAGGCCACGAGCAGTACTTC,CSARDPGTGGHEQYF,TRBJ2-7,few,TRBD1,TRBV20-1
TGTGCCAGCAGTTTCAGCCAGGGTAGGGAAAAACTGTTTTTT,CASSFSQGREKLFF,TRBJ1-4,many,.,TRBV28
TGTGCCAGCAGACCTATAACAGGGGAGCAGTTCTTC,CASRPITGEQFF,TRBJ2-1,many,.,TRBV3-1
TGTGCCAGCAGGGAGTCGGAAGCCAAAAACATTCAGTACTTC,CASRESEAKNIQYF,TRBJ2-4,few,.,TRBV7-9
TGTGCCAGCAGTTCAGGGACGGGGATAATTTATGGCTACACCTTC,CASSSGTGIIYGYTF,TRBJ1-2,.,.,TRBV6-1
TGTGCCAGCACCCCTAGTCCGCCCACTGAAGCTTTCTTT,CASTPSPPTEAFF,TRBJ1-1,many,.,TRBV27
TGTGCCAGCAGTTACTACGGCTCAGATACGCAGTATTTT,CASSYYGSDTQYF,TRBJ2-3,.,.,TRBV6-2/TRBV6-3
TGTGCCAGCAGTTTGTTAGGGGACGGGCATTCACCCCTCCACTTT,CASSLLGDGHSPLHF,TRBJ1-6,many,.,TRBV27
TGTGCCAGCTCACAGGGGAAGAGACAGCCCCAGCATTTT,CASSQGKRQPQHF,TRBJ1-5,many,.,TRBV18
TGCAGTGCTGGAGAAGCCCGGGAGCAGTTCTTC,CSAGEAREQFF,TRBJ2-1,.,.,TRBV20-1
TGCAGCGTCGGGGAGGGGGCGCCTGGAAACACCATATATTTT,CSVGEGAPGNTIYF,TRBJ1-3,few,TRBD1,TRBV29-1